One sample yielded the 18 T cell receptor beta chains listed below, sequenced in a study of T-cell reconstitution after alpha-beta-depleted transplantation in children. The TCRbeta library was prepared with unique molecular identifiers. TCRdb analysed the PCR reads with MiXCR anew, one entry per CDR3 protein. The sample comprises 500,000 to 600,000 distinct CDR3 sequences, approximately 20% of which are singletons, and around 3.3% rests with the top ten. The source was PBMCs from the stem cell graft donor, collected from the stem cell graft. The receptor source for this set is a human donor who donated a stem cell graft to a child with acute lymphoblastic leukemia.

The V and J genes are TRBV20-1 and TRBJ1-1, with 8 bases aligning to TRBD1. Germline V CDR1 and CDR2: DFQATT, SNEGSKA (reference sequence). V lost 1 base to trimming and J lost 0 bases; unmatched junction nucleotides: 7. The CDR3 totals 16 residues. The CDR3 region is CSARVVTGEMNTEAFF. CDR3 nucleotide sequence: TGCAGTGCTAGAGTTGTGACAGGGGAGATGAACACTGAAGCTTTCTTT.

This clonotype was detected a few times. The chain joins TRBV20-1 to TRBJ2-7, with 11 bases aligning to TRBD1. V lost 3 bases to trimming and J lost 2 bases; unmatched junction nucleotides: 6. CDR1 is DFQATT, CDR2 SNEGSKA, per germline (reference sequence). The length of the CDR3 is 15 residues. The CDR3 is CSARKPDRGPYEQYF. The CDR3 coding sequence is TGCAGTGCTAGGAAACCGGACAGGGGGCCCTACGAGCAGTACTTC.

Details on this clonotype: A junction end diverges from the germline sequence, so it may reflect a read error. V usage is TRBV20-1 and J usage is TRBJ2-7, with D possibly TRBD1 on 6 matching bases. The CDR3 sequence is 13 residues long. Germline CDR1 and CDR2: DFQATT and SNEGSKA (reference sequence). The CDR3 reads CSARWGQSYEHYF. The CDR3 DNA follows: TGCAGTGCTAGGTGGGGGCAGTCCTACGAGCATTACTTC.

This clonotype was recorded a few times. The J gene is TRBJ1-2, the V gene TRBV27; tentative D call: TRBD1 (5 bases). The CDR3 runs to 15 residues. With 3 bases removed from V and 1 base from J, the gap between germline ends came to 12 bases. Looked up from germline, CDR1 is MNHEY and CDR2 is SMNVEV (reference sequence). CDR3 sequence reads: CASSLGSGLNYGYTF. DNA of the CDR3: TGTGCCAGCAGTTTGGGGTCAGGGCTTAACTATGGCTACACCTTC.

The CDR3: CSARLLGGYNEQFF. Here the CDR3 DNA reads TGCAGTGCTAGACTACTTGGGGGCTACAATGAGCAGTTCTTC. The J gene is TRBJ2-1, the V gene TRBV20-1; D is possibly TRBD1 or TRBD2 (5 bases each). CDR1 is DFQATT and CDR2 is SNEGSKA in the germline V gene (reference sequence). The ends were cut back, 2 bases at V and 3 bases at J, with 11 bases in the middle. The CDR3 consists of 14 residues.

The rearrangement joins TRBV4-1 to TRBJ2-5; 13 bases line up with TRBD2. The CDR3 length is 17 residues. After removal of 0 bases from V and 5 bases from J, the junction contained 6 bases not matched to a gene. Germline lookup yields CDR1 MGHRA and CDR2 YSYEKL. The chain's CDR3 is CASSQEKTSGRRETQYF. Here the CDR3 DNA reads TGCGCCAGCAGCCAAGAGAAGACTAGCGGGAGGAGGGAGACCCAGTACTTC.

In its sample, this clonotype was seen a few times. The chain recombines TRBV5-1 with TRBJ2-7; TRBD2 matches at 7 bases. Trimming took 2 bases from V and 5 from J; bases not matched to a gene: 7. The CDR3 contains 14 residues. In germline, CDR1 is SGHRS, CDR2 YFSETQ. CDR3 sequence reads: CASSLWAGANEQYF. The CDR3 bases are TGCGCCAGCAGCTTATGGGCGGGAGCTAACGAGCAGTACTTC.

This clonotype showed up many times. Germline and junction disagree at one end, which may indicate a read error. The CDR3 DNA is TGTGCCAGCAGCTTAGACAGGGATCAGCCCCAGCATTTT. As protein: CASSLDRDQPQHF. The V gene is TRBV5-1, the J gene TRBJ1-5, with TRBD1 matching over 7 bases. Germline V lookup: CDR1 SGHRS, CDR2 YFSETQ. This CDR3 is built from 13 residues.

The rearrangement links TRBV5-1 to TRBJ2-1; the match to TRBD2 covers 12 bases. The CDR3 is made up of 14 amino acids. CDR1 is SGHRS, CDR2 YFSETQ, per germline. Losses at the gene ends were 7 bases for V and 8 bases for J; bases not matched to a gene: 7. CDR3 coding DNA: TGCGCCAGCCGCGGACTAGCGGGAATCTATGAGCAGTTCTTC. This sequence encodes CASRGLAGIYEQFF.

The rearrangement links TRBV29-1 to TRBJ1-2; no reliable D call. Trimming pared 1 base from V and 7 bases from J, leaving 10 bases between. Germline V gene lookup returns CDR1 SQVTM and CDR2 ANQGSEA. The CDR3 consists of 12 residues. CDR3 amino acids: CSVEGSAAGYTF. The CDR3 DNA reads as TGCAGCGTTGAAGGTTCGGCGGCTGGCTACACCTTC.

The chain carries TRBV6-2 or TRBV6-3 and TRBJ2-1, with D perhaps TRBD2 (5 bases). Trimming took 6 bases from V and 2 from J, leaving 14 bases between them. Germline-derived CDR1 and CDR2 are MNHEY and SVGEGT. The CDR3 is 15 amino acids. CDR3 bases: TGTGCCAGCAGCTTGCGTGGGAGCGCCTACAATGAGCAGTTCTTC. The encoded protein is CASSLRGSAYNEQFF.

The J gene is TRBJ2-3, the V gene TRBV2; D is unclear. The CDR3 is 14 residues long. Germline V gene data show CDR1 as SNHLY and CDR2 as FYNNEI. The ends were cut back, 3 bases at V and 0 bases at J, with 7 bases in the middle. CDR3 in amino acids: CASSDSSSTDTQYF. The CDR3 nucleotides read TGTGCCAGCAGTGACTCCTCGAGCACAGATACGCAGTATTTT. The full variable domain, with the rest looked up from reference TRBV2 and TRBJ2-3, is EPEVTQTPSHQVTQMGQEVILRCVPISNHLYFYWYRQILGQKVEFLVSFYNNEISEKSEIFDDQFSVERPDGSNFTLKIRSTKLEDSAMYFCASSDSSSTDTQYFGPGTRLTVL.

This clonotype was observed many times. V usage is TRBV5-1 and J usage is TRBJ2-5; D is unresolved. CDR3 length: 11 amino acids. Per the germline V gene, CDR1 is SGHRS and CDR2 is YFSETQ. V lost 6 bases and J lost 5, with 8 bases in between. The CDR3 DNA is TGCGCCAGCAAGCTACACGAGACCCAGTACTTC. As protein: CASKLHETQYF.

This sequence joins TRBV3-1 and TRBJ2-5, with a possible D match to TRBD1 (6 bases). V was shortened by 4 bases and J by 5 bases, with 11 bases between the two germline ends. Germline V gene sequence: CDR1 LGHDT, CDR2 YNNKEL (reference sequence). The CDR3 has 13 amino acids. CDR3 protein: CASSRNRVETQYF. CDR3 DNA: TGTGCCAGCAGCCGAAACAGGGTTGAGACCCAGTACTTC.

The chain has TRBV6-6 and TRBJ2-7, with D unclear. CDR1 is MNHNY, CDR2 SVGAGI, per germline (reference sequence). The CDR3 runs 12 residues. The V gene lost 6 bases and the J gene lost 3 bases, with 9 bases spanning the gap. The CDR3 sequence: CASRAYSYEQYF. In DNA form, the CDR3 reads TGTGCCAGCAGGGCGTACAGCTACGAGCAGTACTTC.

The gene calls are TRBV28 and TRBJ2-7; a possible D gene is TRBD1 (5 bases). V was clipped by 4 bases and J by 6 bases, with 13 bases between them. The CDR3 consists of 13 residues. Per germline, CDR1 MDHEN and CDR2 SYDVKM. In DNA, the CDR3 is TGTGCCAGCAGTTCCGCAGGGAACAGCGAGCAGTACTTC. It specifies CASSSAGNSEQYF. The full variable domain, rest sourced from reference TRBV28 and TRBJ2-7, is DVKVTQSSRYLVKRTGEKVFLECVQDMDHENMFWYRQDPGLGLRLIYFSYDVKMKEKGDIPEGYSVSREKKERFSLILESASTNQTSMYLCASSSAGNSEQYFGPGTRLTVT.

The J gene is TRBJ2-1, the V gene TRBV9; possibly TRBD1 for D (5 bases). There are 17 residues in the CDR3. CDR1 is SGDLS and CDR2 is YYNGEE in the germline V gene. V lost 3 bases to trimming and J lost 2 bases, with 18 bases between them. For the CDR3, the DNA is TGTGCCAGCAGCGGAGTGTACCAGGGATTGGCCTACAATGAGCAGTTCTTC. Its translation is CASSGVYQGLAYNEQFF.

The CDR3 sequence is CASSPRASTDTQYF. In DNA form, the CDR3 reads TGTGCCAGTTCGCCCCGGGCCAGCACAGATACGCAGTATTTT. The genes are TRBV12-3 or TRBV12-4 and TRBJ2-3, with D unresolved. Trimming removed 9 bases at V and 0 bases at J, with 13 bases between. This CDR3 is 14 amino acids long.